This section outlines one T cell receptor (beta chain) sequence together with its context. Antigen: not known. Multiplex touch-down PCR amplified TRB using TRB-A and TRB-B pools in one tube. After re-calling the multiplex PCR reads, TCRdb lists one entry per CDR3 protein, DNA absent. This table lists 12,000 or so distinct CDR3 sequences. These data belong to a study of T cell clusters in autoimmune cytopenias. Study results and caveats: No cluster-lack signature appeared between secondary cytopenia and chronic lymphocytic leukemia patients, apparently due to lymphoma masking.

The CDR3 contains 16 residues. Each sample's input was around 270 ng genomic DNA, approximately 37,500 genome equivalents. These data are also associated with another study on T cell repertoires in aging, cancer and after chemotherapy.

This chain connects TRBV12-3 or TRBV12-4 to TRBJ1-6; lacking DNA, the TRBD1 call made by TCRdb goes unchecked. The sequence came from a human donor in good health. The sequencing sample was made of peripheral blood. This CDR3 is CASSSNRDRGMSPLHF.